The 8 T cell receptor beta chains below all came from one sample that was sequenced in a study of blood T cell repertoires in COVID-19. TCRdb's table, derived via immunoSEQ multiplex PCR, lists solely in-frame clones and lacks some. The data hold around 320,000 clones, with roughly nine tenths observed a single time. Specimen: PBMCs or T cells enriched from blood (not recorded which). The receptors here all came from a woman aged 45 to 65 who had been exposed to COVID-19.

The V gene is TRBV7-9, the J gene TRBJ1-1; perhaps TRBD1 as D (5 bases). This CDR3 has 17 residues. V was pared by 1 base and J by 0 bases, with 15 bases between. CDR1 and CDR2 from the germline V gene are SEHNR and FQNEAQ (reference sequence). In DNA form, the CDR3 reads TGTGCCAGCAGCTTAGATTGGGGCAGGAGATTGAACACTGAAGCTTTCTTT. It codes for CASSLDWGRRLNTEAFF.

The rearrangement links TRBV5-1 to TRBJ2-4; the D is unclear. This CDR3 has 18 residues. V was cut by 1 base and J by 0 bases, with 17 bases left in between. The V gene's germline CDR1 is SGHRS and CDR2 YFSETQ. For the CDR3, the DNA is TGCGCCAGCAGCTTGTTTGGTTCAGAAATTACAGCCAAAAACATTCAGTACTTC. It is translated as CASSLFGSEITAKNIQYF.

This chain joins TRBV3-1 (or the pseudogene TRBV3-2) and TRBJ1-4; 7 positions match TRBD1. With 4 bases clipped from V and 3 bases from J, the junction kept 5 bases outside the gene matches. The length of the CDR3 is 15 residues. CDR1 and CDR2 from the germline V gene are LGHDT and YNNKEL (reference sequence). The CDR3, as DNA: TGTGCCAGCAGCCTCCCGACAGGGTCTAATGAAAAACTGTTTTTT. Its protein is CASSLPTGSNEKLFF.

This sequence joins TRBV5-1 and TRBJ1-3, with D unresolved. The CDR3 runs to 11 residues. Germline CDR1 reads SGHRS; CDR2 reads YFSETQ. Trimming removed 6 bases from V and 4 bases from J, with 5 bases in between. This CDR3 reads CASTGGNTIYF. CDR3 nucleotides: TGCGCCAGCACCGGGGGAAACACCATATATTTT.

J is TRBJ2-3 and V is TRBV7-2; possibly TRBD2 for D (6 bases). V was clipped by 5 bases and J by 1 base, with 19 bases between them. This CDR3 has 17 residues. The V gene's germline CDR1 is SGHTA and CDR2 FQGNSA. The chain's CDR3 is CASSPLTPSARTDTQYF. The CDR3 DNA is TGTGCCAGCAGCCCACTAACCCCTAGCGCCCGCACAGATACGCAGTATTTT.

J is TRBJ2-1 and V is TRBV2; 9 nucleotides agree with TRBD1. The CDR3 has 16 amino acids. Trimming at V came to 4 bases and at J to 2 bases, leaving 6 bases not matched to a gene. The V gene's germline CDR1 is SNHLY and CDR2 FYNNEI. CDR3 residues: CASSAPGQGPYNEQFF. CDR3 DNA: TGTGCCAGCAGTGCCCCCGGACAGGGGCCCTACAATGAGCAGTTCTTC.

J is TRBJ1-2 and V is TRBV28; D is possibly TRBD1 (5 bases). Germline V CDR1 and CDR2: MDHEN, SYDVKM. V was shortened by 10 bases and J by 4 bases, with 22 bases between the two germline ends. The length of the CDR3 is 15 residues. The CDR3 nucleotides are TGTGCCAACGCCCCTACAGGCACGCCTGGCTATGGCTACACCTTC. Residues: CANAPTGTPGYGYTF.

This clone appeared a few times. The CDR3 region is CASSLGTSANYEQYF. CDR3 coding DNA: TGTGCCAGCAGTTTAGGGACTAGCGCGAACTACGAGCAGTACTTC. This chain links TRBV28 with TRBJ2-7, with 10 positions matching TRBD2. This CDR3 contains 15 residues. CDR1 and CDR2 (germline): MDHEN, SYDVKM. Losses at the gene ends were 2 bases for V and 3 bases for J; bases not matched to a gene: 4.